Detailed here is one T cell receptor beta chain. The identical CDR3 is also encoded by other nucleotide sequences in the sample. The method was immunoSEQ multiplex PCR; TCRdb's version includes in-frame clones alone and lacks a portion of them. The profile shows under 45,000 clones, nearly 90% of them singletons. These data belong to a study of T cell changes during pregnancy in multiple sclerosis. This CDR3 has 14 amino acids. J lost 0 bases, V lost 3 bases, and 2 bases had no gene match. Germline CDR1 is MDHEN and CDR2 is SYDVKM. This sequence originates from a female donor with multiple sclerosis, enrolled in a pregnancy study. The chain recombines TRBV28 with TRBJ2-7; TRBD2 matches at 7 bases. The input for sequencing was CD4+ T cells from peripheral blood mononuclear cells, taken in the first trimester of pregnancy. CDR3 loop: CASSLGGSSYEQYF. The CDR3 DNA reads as TGTGCCAGCAGTTTGGGCGGGAGCTCCTACGAGCAGTACTTC.